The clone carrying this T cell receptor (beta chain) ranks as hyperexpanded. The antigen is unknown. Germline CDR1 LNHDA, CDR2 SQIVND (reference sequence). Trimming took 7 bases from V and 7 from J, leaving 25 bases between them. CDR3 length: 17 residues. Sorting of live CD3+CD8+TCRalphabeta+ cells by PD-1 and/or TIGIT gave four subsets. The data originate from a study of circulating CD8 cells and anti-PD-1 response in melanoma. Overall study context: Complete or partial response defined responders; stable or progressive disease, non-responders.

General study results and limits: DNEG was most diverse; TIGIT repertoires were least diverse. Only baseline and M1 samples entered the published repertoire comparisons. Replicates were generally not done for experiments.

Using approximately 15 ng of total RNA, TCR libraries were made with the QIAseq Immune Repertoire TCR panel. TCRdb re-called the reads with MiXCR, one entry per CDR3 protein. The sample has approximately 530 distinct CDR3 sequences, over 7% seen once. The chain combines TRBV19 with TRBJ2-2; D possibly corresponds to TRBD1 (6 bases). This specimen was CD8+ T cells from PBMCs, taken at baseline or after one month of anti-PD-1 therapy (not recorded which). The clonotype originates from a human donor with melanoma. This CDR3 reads CASTRTDIYAEVGELFF. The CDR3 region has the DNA TGTGCCAGTACTCGGACAGACATATACGCGGAGGTCGGGGAGCTGTTTTTT.